These 27 T cell receptor beta chains were sequenced from one sample in a study of blood T cell repertoires in COVID-19. The data were produced by immunoSEQ multiplex PCR, yet TCRdb's version contains in-frame clones alone and is incomplete. The sample has 350,000 to 450,000 clones, roughly nine tenths seen once; the top ten hold less than 2%. The sequencing input was PBMCs or T cells enriched from blood (not recorded which). All receptors derive from a woman aged 30 to 39 who had recovered from COVID-19.

The rearrangement joins TRBV12-5 to TRBJ1-2; the match to TRBD1 covers 7 bases. The CDR3 spans 16 residues. Germline V CDR1 and CDR2: LGHNT, FRNRAP. The trim removed 1 base at V and 4 bases at J, leaving 9 bases unmatched. Here the CDR3 reads CASGLATGSVAYGYTF. The CDR3, as DNA: TGTGCTAGTGGTTTGGCGACAGGGAGCGTCGCCTATGGCTACACCTTC.

The chain uses TRBV18 and TRBJ1-1; a weak D match, TRBD1 (6 bases). Trimming removed 3 bases at V and 2 bases at J, with 19 bases between. The germline gives CDR1 KGHSH, CDR2 LQKENI. CDR3 length: 17 amino acids. CDR3 protein: CASSPAPPGAINTEAFF. In nucleotides, the CDR3 is TGTGCCAGCTCACCCGCTCCCCCAGGGGCGATCAACACTGAAGCTTTCTTT.

The V call is TRBV9, the J call TRBJ1-2; D possibly corresponds to TRBD1 (6 bases). CDR1 SGDLS and CDR2 YYNGEE come from the germline V gene. The CDR3 loop spans 14 amino acids. V was pared by 0 bases and J by 6 bases, with 12 bases between. CDR3 DNA: TGTGCCAGCAGCGTAGCTAGCAGGGGAGATGGCTACACCTTC. Amino acid sequence: CASSVASRGDGYTF.

The rearrangement links TRBV28 to TRBJ1-6; the D is unclear. Germline V gives CDR1 MDHEN, CDR2 SYDVKM. The CDR3 extends over 13 amino acids. The V end lost 6 bases, the J end lost 5 bases, and 8 bases lay between the germline ends. The CDR3 DNA reads as TGTGCCAGCAGCCCTCTTAATAATTCACCCCTCCACTTT. Protein: CASSPLNNSPLHF.

CDR3 DNA: TGTGCCAGCAGCAGGGAGATACTCCTCTACAATGAGCAGTTCTTC. It specifies CASSREILLYNEQFF. This chain links TRBV9 with TRBJ2-1; tentative D call: TRBD2 (5 bases). The V end was cut by 4 bases, the J end by 3 bases, with 14 bases between. This CDR3 is 15 amino acids long. The germline gives CDR1 SGDLS, CDR2 YYNGEE. The whole variable domain, remainder taken from reference TRBV9 and TRBJ2-1, is DSGVTQTPKHLITATGQRVTLRCSPRSGDLSVYWYQQSLDQGLQFLIQYYNGEERAKGNILERFSAQQFPDLHSELNLSSLELGDSALYFCASSREILLYNEQFFGPGTRLTVL.

The genes are TRBV2 and TRBJ2-3; a weak D match, TRBD1 (7 bases). Trimming left V 8 bases short and J 1 base short, with 34 bases between. Looked up from germline, CDR1 is SNHLY and CDR2 is FYNNEI. The CDR3 consists of 21 residues. The CDR3 protein is CASRGSPNPSDREQGTDTQYF. CDR3 DNA sequence: TGTGCCAGCCGGGGTTCCCCTAATCCTAGCGACAGGGAACAGGGCACAGATACGCAGTATTTT.

J is TRBJ1-1 and V is TRBV5-4, with D maybe TRBD1 (6 bases). This CDR3 comprises 16 residues. Germline V lookup: CDR1 SGHNT, CDR2 YYREEE (reference sequence). The ends were cut back, 4 bases at V and 1 base at J, with 17 bases in the middle. This CDR3 is CASSHPTDRQNTEAFF. CDR3 nucleotides: TGTGCCAGCAGCCATCCCACGGACAGACAGAACACTGAAGCTTTCTTT.

In its sample, this clone was seen a few times. V and J are TRBV18 and TRBJ2-7, with 8 bases matching TRBD1. In germline, CDR1 is KGHSH, CDR2 LQKENI. This CDR3 comprises 14 residues. J gave up 2 bases and V 4 bases, and 4 bases lay outside the gene matches. CDR3 nucleotides: TGTGCCAGCTCACTCGAGGACAGGGCCTACGAGCAGTACTTC. This codes for CASSLEDRAYEQYF.

The rearrangement uses TRBV4-1 and TRBJ2-7, with D uncertain. Trimming took 1 base from V and 4 from J, leaving 20 bases between them. The CDR3 consists of 17 residues. Germline CDR1 is MGHRA and CDR2 is YSYEKL. The chain's CDR3 is CASSQGAGTRLDYEQYF. CDR3 bases: TGCGCCAGCAGCCAAGGGGCAGGTACCAGGTTAGATTACGAGCAGTACTTC.

This chain joins TRBV4-3 and TRBJ1-3, with D possibly TRBD1 on 6 matching bases. The V end lost 3 bases, the J end lost 0 bases, and 18 bases lay between the germline ends. Germline loops: CDR1 LGHNA, CDR2 YSLEER. The CDR3 totals 18 residues. The CDR3 loop is CASSHHSSLGGSGNTIYF. In DNA, the CDR3 is TGCGCCAGCAGCCACCACTCGTCGTTAGGGGGCTCTGGAAACACCATATATTTT.

J is TRBJ1-1 and V is TRBV5-1; D gene uncertain. The V end was cut by 0 bases, the J end by 6 bases, with 15 bases between. CDR3 size: 15 residues. CDR1 is SGHRS and CDR2 is YFSETQ in the germline V gene. CDR3 protein: CASSLVGSPEAEAFF. CDR3 nucleotides: TGCGCCAGCAGCTTGGTCGGCTCCCCCGAGGCTGAAGCTTTCTTT.

The chain couples TRBV5-6 to TRBJ2-7; the match to TRBD1 covers 8 bases. The CDR3 has 14 amino acids. Losses at the gene ends were 3 bases for V and 3 bases for J; bases not matched to a gene: 5. Looked up from germline, CDR1 is SGHDT and CDR2 is YYEEEE. The CDR3 here is CASSSGTGYYEQYF. In nucleotides, the CDR3 is TGTGCCAGCAGCTCCGGGACAGGATACTACGAGCAGTACTTC.

The V and J genes are TRBV15 and TRBJ2-1; weak D call: TRBD2 (5 bases). The CDR3 is made up of 18 amino acids. Trimming shortened V by 1 base and J by 7 bases, and 23 bases separated the two germline ends. Germline-derived CDR1 and CDR2 are LNHNV and YYDKDF (reference sequence). The CDR3: CATSRGPGSVGRRNEQFF. The CDR3 nucleotides are TGTGCCACCAGCAGAGGCCCGGGGAGTGTGGGCCGCAGGAATGAGCAGTTCTTC.

The chain couples TRBV9 to TRBJ2-2; 8 nucleotides match TRBD1. The germline V gene encodes CDR1 SGDLS and CDR2 YYNGEE. V gave up 4 bases and J gave up 6 bases; unmatched junction bases: 11. The CDR3 covers 16 residues. CDR3 in DNA: TGTGCCAGCAGCCCACCGACAGGGGAATATCCCGGGGAGCTGTTTTTT. Its protein product is CASSPPTGEYPGELFF.

The rearrangement joins TRBV28 to TRBJ2-7, with D perhaps TRBD2 (6 bases). V lost 3 bases to trimming and J lost 5 bases, with 14 bases between them. Germline values: CDR1 MDHEN, CDR2 SYDVKM. CDR3 size: 14 residues. CDR3 in amino acids: CASSFPPGLHEQYF. The CDR3 bases are TGTGCCAGCAGTTTTCCTCCGGGACTCCACGAGCAGTACTTC.

The chain uses TRBV6-5 and TRBJ1-1; 9 nucleotides line up with TRBD1. CDR3 length equals 12 residues. Trimming at V came to 6 bases and at J to 11 bases, leaving 7 bases not matched to a gene. CDR1 and CDR2 from the germline V gene are MNHEY and SVGAGI. The CDR3 DNA follows: TGTGCCAGCAGAAGGACAGGGGAAAGCGCTTTCTTT. Protein product: CASRRTGESAFF.

The chain couples TRBV4-2 to TRBJ2-5; possibly TRBD2 for D (6 bases). The V and J ends lost 1 base and 0 bases respectively, with 12 bases between them. The CDR3 length is 16 residues. CDR1 and CDR2 (germline): LGHNA, YNFKEQ. CDR3 region: CASSQAKRAYQETQYF. CDR3 DNA: TGTGCCAGCAGCCAAGCCAAGCGGGCGTACCAAGAGACCCAGTACTTC.

This rearrangement joins TRBV3-1 (or the pseudogene TRBV3-2) to TRBJ1-1; the match to TRBD1 covers 11 bases. CDR3 length: 18 residues. CDR1 is LGHDT and CDR2 is YNNKEL in the germline V gene (reference sequence). J lost 2 bases, V lost 1 base, and 9 bases had no gene match. The CDR3, as DNA: TGTGCCAGCAGCCAAGGGGAGCCGGGACAGGGGGTTAACACTGAAGCTTTCTTT. Its translation is CASSQGEPGQGVNTEAFF.

This clone was counted many times. The chain joins TRBV13 to TRBJ2-1; 8 bases agree with TRBD2. Germline lookup yields CDR1 PRHDT and CDR2 FYEKMQ (reference sequence). The CDR3 spans 14 residues. With V trimmed by 7 bases and J by 2 bases, 4 bases remained unmatched. This CDR3 reads CASMRGDTYNEQFF. CDR3 sequence (DNA): TGTGCCAGCATGCGGGGGGATACCTACAATGAGCAGTTCTTC.

This chain uses TRBV27 with TRBJ1-1; D perhaps matches TRBD1 (5 bases). The CDR3 covers 13 residues. CDR1 MNHEY and CDR2 SMNVEV come from the germline V gene (reference sequence). Trimming took 6 bases from V and 3 from J, leaving 11 bases between them. The DNA for the CDR3 is TGTGCCAGCAGCATTTCAGGGTACACTGAAGCTTTCTTT. Protein product: CASSISGYTEAFF.

This chain joins TRBV27 and TRBJ1-1; the match to TRBD1 covers 7 bases. This CDR3 is built from 13 residues. The V gene's germline CDR1 is MNHEY and CDR2 SMNVEV (reference sequence). With V trimmed by 5 bases and J by 1 base, 1 base remained unmatched. The chain's CDR3 is CASSRQGNTEAFF. The CDR3 coding sequence is TGTGCCAGCAGTAGACAGGGGAACACTGAAGCTTTCTTT.

The chain couples TRBV28 to TRBJ1-1; D call uncertain. The CDR3 runs to 19 residues. Germline V gene sequence: CDR1 MDHEN, CDR2 SYDVKM. V gave up 3 bases and J gave up 5 bases, with 28 bases separating them. CDR3 amino acids: CASSFSVRRGRPEDTEAFF. CDR3 coding DNA: TGTGCCAGCAGTTTTTCAGTGAGGCGTGGCCGCCCCGAGGATACTGAAGCTTTCTTT.

This sequence joins TRBV6-2 or TRBV6-3 and TRBJ1-1, with a tentative D call TRBD1 (6 bases). CDR1 is MNHEY and CDR2 is SVGEGT in the germline V gene. V gave up 1 base and J gave up 5 bases, with 26 bases separating them. This CDR3 spans 19 amino acids. This CDR3 is CASSYWLPGVGTKGTEAFF. The CDR3 nucleotides read TGTGCCAGCAGTTACTGGCTACCAGGGGTAGGAACGAAGGGGACTGAAGCTTTCTTT.

CDR3 in amino acids: CASSIPRGPSLWGGYTF. In nucleotides, the CDR3 is TGTGCCAGCTCTATCCCGAGGGGGCCCTCTTTGTGGGGAGGCTACACCTTC. The V call is TRBV18, the J call TRBJ1-2; 7 bases are shared with TRBD1. With 6 bases clipped from V and 8 bases from J, the junction kept 21 bases outside the gene matches. The CDR3 totals 17 residues. From germline, CDR1 is KGHSH and CDR2 LQKENI.

The chain is built from TRBV28 and TRBJ2-1, with 9 bases aligning to TRBD1. J gave up 6 bases and V 6 bases, and 6 bases lay outside the gene matches. This CDR3 has 14 residues. Germline V gives CDR1 MDHEN, CDR2 SYDVKM. The CDR3 region is CASRGQGSSNEQFF. The CDR3 DNA is TGTGCCAGCAGAGGACAGGGGAGCTCCAATGAGCAGTTCTTC.

This clone was found once. The V gene is TRBV28, the J gene TRBJ1-2; TRBD1 is a possible D gene (6 bases). This CDR3 has 13 amino acids. Trimming left V 8 bases short and J 7 bases short, with 17 bases between. Germline lookup yields CDR1 MDHEN and CDR2 SYDVKM. CDR3 in amino acids: CASRASGAGGYTF. The CDR3 nucleotides read TGTGCCAGCCGAGCGTCAGGGGCGGGTGGCTACACCTTC.

This clone was picked up one time. The chain has TRBV15 and TRBJ2-5; perhaps TRBD2 as D (6 bases). The CDR3 consists of 15 residues. CDR1 is LNHNV, CDR2 YYDKDF, per germline (reference sequence). The germline V and J ends were trimmed by 4 bases and 3 bases, with 15 bases remaining between them. CDR3 loop: CATSKRAWGEETQYF. The DNA of the CDR3 is TGTGCCACCAGCAAGCGGGCGTGGGGGGAAGAGACCCAGTACTTC.